Below are 20 T cell receptor beta chains sequenced from a single sample in a study of blood T cell repertoires in COVID-19. The table came from immunoSEQ multiplex PCR; TCRdb's copy has only in-frame clones and leaves some out. The sample holds a few hundred thousand clones; around 87% are singletons and the top ten take approximately 7.2%. Sequencing used peripheral blood. The receptors shown here come from a woman aged 65 to 85 with active or convalescent COVID-19.

This chain uses TRBV7-6 with TRBJ1-1; D remains unclear. V gave up 1 base and J gave up 0 bases, with 9 bases separating them. This CDR3 is 15 amino acids long. CDR1 and CDR2 (germline): SGHVS, FNYEAQ. The CDR3 DNA follows: TGTGCCAGCAGCTTAGAGCAAATCATGAACACTGAAGCTTTCTTT. Encoded protein: CASSLEQIMNTEAFF.

J is TRBJ2-1 and V is TRBV6-5; TRBD2 aligns across 9 bases. Trimming removed 10 bases from V and 8 bases from J; junction bases left unmatched: 15. In germline, CDR1 is MNHEY, CDR2 SVGAGI. CDR3 length: 15 residues. CDR3 DNA: TGTGCCACCCAGTCGTATAGCGGGGGTAGAGATGAGCAGTTCTTC. Protein sequence: CATQSYSGGRDEQFF.

The chain has TRBV24-1 and TRBJ2-1, with 9 nucleotides matching TRBD1. The V gene end was trimmed by 6 bases and the J gene end by 6 bases; junction bases not matched to a gene: 8. Germline V gives CDR1 KGHDR, CDR2 SFDVKD. CDR3 length: 15 residues. The CDR3 DNA follows: TGTGCCACCAGTAAGGGACAGGGATATTCCAATGAGCAGTTCTTC. Translated: CATSKGQGYSNEQFF.

The chain is built from TRBV25-1 and TRBJ2-3; D is perhaps TRBD2 (6 bases). The CDR3 is made up of 13 amino acids. Trimming stripped 7 bases from V and 6 bases from J, with 14 bases between. The germline V gene encodes CDR1 MGHDK and CDR2 SYGVNS. In DNA form, the CDR3 reads TGTGCCAGCACAGCTTCGGGGGTGGATACGCAGTATTTT. It codes for CASTASGVDTQYF.

The chain links TRBV12-3 or TRBV12-4 to TRBJ1-6; 8 bases agree with TRBD1. The CDR3 spans 13 residues. V lost 4 bases and J lost 9; bases outside the gene matches: 2. The CDR3 DNA follows: TGTGCCAGCAGTTGGACAGGGCGTTCACCCCTCCACTTT. It is translated as CASSWTGRSPLHF.

The chain carries TRBV12-5 and TRBJ1-1; a weak D match, TRBD1 (6 bases). CDR1 and CDR2 from the germline V gene are LGHNT and FRNRAP. The CDR3 sequence is 13 residues long. The germline V and J ends were trimmed by 5 bases and 4 bases, with 11 bases remaining between them. CDR3 nucleotides: TGTGCTAGTGGTCTCGACAGGACCACTGAAGCTTTCTTT. Translating it yields CASGLDRTTEAFF.

The chain joins TRBV10-2 to TRBJ1-2, with no clear D. This CDR3 contains 15 residues. V was trimmed by 0 bases and J by 1 base, leaving 9 bases between them. CDR1 and CDR2 (germline): WSHSY, SAAADI. CDR3 sequence: CASSESSRNNYGYTF. In nucleotides, the CDR3 is TGCGCCAGCAGTGAGTCGAGCAGGAATAACTATGGCTACACCTTC.

V is TRBV7-9 and J is TRBJ1-6, with 7 bases fitting TRBD1. This CDR3 spans 18 amino acids. The ends lost 2 bases at V and 6 bases at J; junction bases unmatched: 13. CDR1 is SEHNR and CDR2 is FQNEAQ in the germline V gene (reference sequence). The CDR3 is CASSLTTGSDRVNSPLHF. The CDR3 region has the DNA TGTGCCAGCAGCTTAACGACTGGGAGTGACAGGGTTAATTCACCCCTCCACTTT.

The chain employs TRBV20-1 and TRBJ2-5, with a possible D match to TRBD1 (5 bases). V was pared by 3 bases and J by 4 bases, with 12 bases between. The germline gives CDR1 DFQATT, CDR2 SNEGSKA (reference sequence). The CDR3 totals 13 residues. In DNA form, the CDR3 reads TGCAGTGCTAGTTACCAGGGTTTAGAGACCCAGTACTTC. It codes for CSASYQGLETQYF.

This rearrangement joins TRBV19 to TRBJ1-5, with TRBD1 matching over 7 bases. J gave up 4 bases and V 3 bases, and 3 bases lay outside the gene matches. This CDR3 region has 14 residues. Germline CDR1 LNHDA, CDR2 SQIVND (reference sequence). In DNA, the CDR3 is TGTGCCAGTAGTATTAAGGGACAGAATCAGCCCCAGCATTTT. Amino acids: CASSIKGQNQPQHF.

This sequence joins TRBV18 and TRBJ1-4, with 7 bases lining up with TRBD1. CDR1 and CDR2 from the germline V gene are KGHSH and LQKENI. J gave up 7 bases and V 0 bases, and 8 bases lay outside the gene matches. The CDR3 sequence is 16 residues long. Written as DNA, the CDR3 is TGTGCCAGCTCACCACCAAACACAGGGGAGCCTGAAAAACTGTTTTTT. Translation gives CASSPPNTGEPEKLFF.

The chain joins TRBV25-1 to TRBJ1-4; perhaps TRBD1 as D (5 bases). V was clipped by 5 bases and J by 8 bases, with 15 bases between them. The CDR3 runs to 14 residues. The germline CDR1 and CDR2 sequences are MGHDK and SYGVNS. The CDR3 reads CASSLGGAIEKLFF. The CDR3 nucleotides are TGTGCCAGCAGTTTAGGAGGGGCTATAGAAAAACTGTTTTTT.

The V call is TRBV10-3, the J call TRBJ2-5; D may be TRBD1 (5 bases). V dropped 8 bases and J dropped 5 bases, with 18 bases sitting between them. This CDR3 is 14 amino acids long. CDR1 and CDR2 (germline): ENHRY, SYGVKD. The CDR3 DNA sequence: TGTGCCATCGGATCCCGACAGTCAGGGGAGACCCAGTACTTC. Translated, it gives CAIGSRQSGETQYF.

The V gene is TRBV5-5, the J gene TRBJ2-7; 9 bases line up with TRBD1. After removal of 3 bases from V and 3 bases from J, the junction contained 7 bases not matched to a gene. CDR3 size: 15 residues. Germline CDR1 is SGHKS and CDR2 is YYEKEE (reference sequence). The CDR3 bases are TGTGCCAGCAGCTCACCCGGGACAGGGATCTACGAGCAGTACTTC. It is translated as CASSSPGTGIYEQYF. The full variable domain, completed using reference TRBV5-5 and TRBJ2-7, is DAGVTQSPTHLIKTRGQQVTLRCSPISGHKSVSWYQQVLGQGPQFIFQYYEKEERGRGNFPDRFSARQFPNYSSELNVNALLLGDSALYLCASSSPGTGIYEQYFGPGTRLTVT.

The V and J genes are TRBV5-1 and TRBJ1-6, with D possibly being TRBD1 (5 bases). This CDR3 contains 14 residues. Trimming removed 7 bases from V and 9 bases from J, with 17 bases in between. Per germline, CDR1 SGHRS and CDR2 YFSETQ. The CDR3 DNA is TGCGCCAGCCCCCGGGACTCCGAGACTTCACCCCTCCACTTT. Its translation is CASPRDSETSPLHF.

The chain joins TRBV11-3 to TRBJ1-3; D gene uncertain. This CDR3 spans 15 amino acids. The V and J ends lost 2 bases and 0 bases respectively, with 8 bases between them. Germline V gene data show CDR1 as SGHNT and CDR2 as YENEEA. The DNA of the CDR3 is TGTGCCAGCAGCTTAAGTTACAGCTCTGGAAACACCATATATTTT. As protein: CASSLSYSSGNTIYF.

The chain couples TRBV6-4 to TRBJ2-7, with 8 positions matching TRBD1. The ends lost 3 bases at V and 7 bases at J; junction bases unmatched: 11. The germline gives CDR1 MRHNA, CDR2 SNTAGT. The CDR3 consists of 15 residues. The CDR3 spells CASSEGTGGGVEQYF. In DNA form, the CDR3 reads TGTGCCAGCAGTGAAGGGACAGGAGGAGGGGTGGAGCAGTACTTC.

The V call is TRBV5-1, the J call TRBJ2-2; 8 bases agree with TRBD2. After removal of 4 bases from V and 4 bases from J, the junction contained 15 bases not matched to a gene. Germline lookup yields CDR1 SGHRS and CDR2 YFSETQ. The CDR3 length is 18 residues. Here the CDR3 reads CASSLSNSGALGTGELFF. The CDR3 region has the DNA TGCGCCAGCAGCCTTAGTAATAGCGGGGCTCTGGGCACCGGGGAGCTGTTTTTT.

The chain carries TRBV19 and TRBJ2-6; no definite D call. Germline values: CDR1 LNHDA, CDR2 SQIVND (reference sequence). The length of the CDR3 is 14 residues. Trimming shortened V by 2 bases and J by 0 bases, and 2 bases separated the two germline ends. The CDR3 nucleotides are TGTGCCAGTAGTATATACTCTGGGGCCAACGTCCTGACTTTC. Translated: CASSIYSGANVLTF. Variable domain in full (rest from reference TRBV19 and TRBJ2-6): DGGITQSPKYLFRKEGQNVTLSCEQNLNHDAMYWYRQDPGQGLRLIYYSQIVNDFQKGDIAEGYSVSREKKESFPLTVTSAQKNPTAFYLCASSIYSGANVLTFGAGSRLTVL.

The rearrangement uses TRBV5-6 and TRBJ1-2; no firm D call. Germline V lookup: CDR1 SGHDT, CDR2 YYEEEE. Trimming took 0 bases from V and 6 from J, leaving 15 bases between them. The CDR3 is made up of 15 amino acids. This chain's CDR3 is CASSLGATYAHGYTF. As DNA, the CDR3 is TGTGCCAGCAGCTTGGGAGCCACCTATGCCCATGGCTACACCTTC.